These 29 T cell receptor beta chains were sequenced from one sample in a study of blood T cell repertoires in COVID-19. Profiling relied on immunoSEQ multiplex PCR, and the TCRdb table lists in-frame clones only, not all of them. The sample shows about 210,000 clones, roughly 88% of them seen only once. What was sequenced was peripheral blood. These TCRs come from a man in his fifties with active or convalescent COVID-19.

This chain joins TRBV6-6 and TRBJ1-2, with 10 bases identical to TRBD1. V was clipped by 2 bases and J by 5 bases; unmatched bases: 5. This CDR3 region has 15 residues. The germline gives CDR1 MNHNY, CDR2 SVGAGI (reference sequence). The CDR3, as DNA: TGTGCCAGCAGTTACGAGACAGGGGGCGCATATGGCTACACCTTC. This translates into CASSYETGGAYGYTF.

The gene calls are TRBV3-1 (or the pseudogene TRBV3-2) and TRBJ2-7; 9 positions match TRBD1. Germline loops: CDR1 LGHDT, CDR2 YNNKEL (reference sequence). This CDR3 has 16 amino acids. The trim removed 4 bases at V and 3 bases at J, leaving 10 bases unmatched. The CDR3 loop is CASSLMSGTGFYEQYF. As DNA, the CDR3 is TGTGCCAGCAGCCTCATGTCCGGGACAGGGTTCTACGAGCAGTACTTC.

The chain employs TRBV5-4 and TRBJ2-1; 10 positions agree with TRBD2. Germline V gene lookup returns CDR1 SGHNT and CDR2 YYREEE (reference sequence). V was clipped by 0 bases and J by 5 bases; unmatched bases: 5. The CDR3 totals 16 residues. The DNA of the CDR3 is TGTGCCAGCAGCTTGGGTGTAGCGGGAGGAAACAATGAGCAGTTCTTC. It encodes CASSLGVAGGNNEQFF.

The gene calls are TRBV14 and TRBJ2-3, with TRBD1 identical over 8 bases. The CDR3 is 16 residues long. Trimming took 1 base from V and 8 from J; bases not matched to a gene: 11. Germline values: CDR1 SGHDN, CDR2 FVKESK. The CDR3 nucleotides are TGTGCCAGCAGCCAAGTTGGCCCAGGGGGCCGGGGTACGCAGTATTTT. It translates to CASSQVGPGGRGTQYF.

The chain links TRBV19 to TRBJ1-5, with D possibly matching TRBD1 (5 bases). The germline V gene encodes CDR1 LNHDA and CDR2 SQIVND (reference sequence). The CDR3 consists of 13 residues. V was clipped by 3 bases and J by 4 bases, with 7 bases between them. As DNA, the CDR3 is TGTGCCAGTAGTATGGGGGGAAATCAGCCCCAGCATTTT. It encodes CASSMGGNQPQHF.

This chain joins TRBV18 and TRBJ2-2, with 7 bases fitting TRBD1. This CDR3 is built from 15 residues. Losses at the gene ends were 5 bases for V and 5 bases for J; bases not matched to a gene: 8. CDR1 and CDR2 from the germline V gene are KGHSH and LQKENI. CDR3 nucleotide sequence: TGTGCCAGCTCAACGACAGGGCGGATGACCGGGGAGCTGTTTTTT. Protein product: CASSTTGRMTGELFF.

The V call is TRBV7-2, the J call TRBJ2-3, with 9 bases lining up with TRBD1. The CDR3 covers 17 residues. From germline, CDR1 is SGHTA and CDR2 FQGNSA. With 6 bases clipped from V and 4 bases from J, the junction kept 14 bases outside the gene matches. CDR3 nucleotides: TGTGCCAGCAGTTCTCGTTGGGGGACAGGGAGGGCAGATACGCAGTATTTT. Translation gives CASSSRWGTGRADTQYF.

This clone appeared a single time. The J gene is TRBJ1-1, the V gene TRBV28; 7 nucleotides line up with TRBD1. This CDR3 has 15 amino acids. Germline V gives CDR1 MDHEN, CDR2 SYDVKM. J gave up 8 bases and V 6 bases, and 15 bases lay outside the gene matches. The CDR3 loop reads CASSPIDRDVREAFF. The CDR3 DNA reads TGTGCCAGCAGCCCCATTGACAGGGACGTGAGGGAAGCTTTCTTT. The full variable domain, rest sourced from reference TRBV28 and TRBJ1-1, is DVKVTQSSRYLVKRTGEKVFLECVQDMDHENMFWYRQDPGLGLRLIYFSYDVKMKEKGDIPEGYSVSREKKERFSLILESASTNQTSMYLCASSPIDRDVREAFFGQGTRLTVV.

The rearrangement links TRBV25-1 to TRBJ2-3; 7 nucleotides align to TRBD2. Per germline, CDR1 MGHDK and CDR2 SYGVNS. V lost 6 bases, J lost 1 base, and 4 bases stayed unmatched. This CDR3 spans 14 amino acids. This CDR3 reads CASRSGARTDTQYF. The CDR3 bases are TGTGCCAGCAGGAGCGGGGCCCGCACAGATACGCAGTATTTT. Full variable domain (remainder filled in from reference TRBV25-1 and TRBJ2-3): EADIYQTPRYLVIGTGKKITLECSQTMGHDKMYWYQQDPGMELHLIHYSYGVNSTEKGDLSSESTVSRIRTEHFPLTLESARPSHTSQYLCASRSGARTDTQYFGPGTRLTVL.

As DNA, the CDR3 is TGTGCCAGCTCCGGACTCCCTCCCTACGAGCAGTACTTC. Protein product: CASSGLPPYEQYF. This chain uses TRBV12-3 or TRBV12-4 with TRBJ2-7; D might be TRBD2 (5 bases). V lost 8 bases and J 2 bases, leaving 13 bases between the germline ends. The CDR3 runs to 13 residues.

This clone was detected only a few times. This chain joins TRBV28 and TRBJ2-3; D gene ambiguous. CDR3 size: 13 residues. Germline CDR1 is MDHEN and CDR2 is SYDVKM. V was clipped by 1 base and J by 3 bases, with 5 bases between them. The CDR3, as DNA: TGTGCCAGCAGTTTATACGAGACAGATACGCAGTATTTT. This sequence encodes CASSLYETDTQYF. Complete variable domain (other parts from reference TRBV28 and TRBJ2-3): DVKVTQSSRYLVKRTGEKVFLECVQDMDHENMFWYRQDPGLGLRLIYFSYDVKMKEKGDIPEGYSVSREKKERFSLILESASTNQTSMYLCASSLYETDTQYFGPGTRLTVL.

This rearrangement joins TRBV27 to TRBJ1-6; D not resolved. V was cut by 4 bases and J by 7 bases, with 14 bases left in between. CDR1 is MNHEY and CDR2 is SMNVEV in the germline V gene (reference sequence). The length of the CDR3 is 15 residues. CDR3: CASSSKHLQNSPLHF. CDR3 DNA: TGTGCCAGCAGTTCCAAACACTTACAGAATTCACCCCTCCACTTT.

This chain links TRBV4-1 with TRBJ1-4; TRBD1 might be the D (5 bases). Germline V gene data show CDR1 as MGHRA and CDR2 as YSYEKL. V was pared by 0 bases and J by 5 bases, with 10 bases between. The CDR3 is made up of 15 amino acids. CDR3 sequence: CASSQDATDNEKLFF. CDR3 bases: TGCGCCAGCAGCCAAGATGCGACAGACAATGAAAAACTGTTTTTT.

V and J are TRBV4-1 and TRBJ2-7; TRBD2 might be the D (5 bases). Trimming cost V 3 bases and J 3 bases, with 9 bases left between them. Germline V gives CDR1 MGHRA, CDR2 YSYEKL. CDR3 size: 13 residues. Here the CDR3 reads CASSHGRGYEQYV. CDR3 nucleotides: TGCGCCAGCAGCCATGGCCGGGGCTACGAGCAGTACGTC.

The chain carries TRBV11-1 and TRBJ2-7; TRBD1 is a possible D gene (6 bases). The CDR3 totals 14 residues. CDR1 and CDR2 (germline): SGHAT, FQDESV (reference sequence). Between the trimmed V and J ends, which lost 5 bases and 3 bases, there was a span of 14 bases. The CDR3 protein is CASSPTDSYYEQYF. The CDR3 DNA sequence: TGTGCCAGCAGCCCAACGGACAGTTACTACGAGCAGTACTTC.

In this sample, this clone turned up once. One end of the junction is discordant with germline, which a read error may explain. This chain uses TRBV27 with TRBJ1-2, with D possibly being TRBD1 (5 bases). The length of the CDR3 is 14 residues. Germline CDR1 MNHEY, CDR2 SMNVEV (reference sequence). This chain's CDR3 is CASSLSPTVHGHTF. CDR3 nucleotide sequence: TGTGCCAGCAGTTTATCCCCGACAGTCCATGGCCACACCTTC.

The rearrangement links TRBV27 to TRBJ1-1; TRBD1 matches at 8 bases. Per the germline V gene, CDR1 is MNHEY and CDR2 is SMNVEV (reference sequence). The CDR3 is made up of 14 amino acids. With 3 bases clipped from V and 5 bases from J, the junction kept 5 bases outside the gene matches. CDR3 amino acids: CASSFTGGGTEAFF. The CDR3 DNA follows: TGTGCCAGCAGTTTCACAGGGGGGGGAACTGAAGCTTTCTTT.

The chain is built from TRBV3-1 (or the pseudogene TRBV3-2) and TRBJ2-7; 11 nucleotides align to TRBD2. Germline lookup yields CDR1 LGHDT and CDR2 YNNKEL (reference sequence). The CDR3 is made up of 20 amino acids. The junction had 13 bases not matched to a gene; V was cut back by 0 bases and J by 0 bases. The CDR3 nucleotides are TGTGCCAGCAGCCAAGATCACCGACTTTCACTAGCGGGAGCCTCCTACGAGCAGTACTTC. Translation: CASSQDHRLSLAGASYEQYF.

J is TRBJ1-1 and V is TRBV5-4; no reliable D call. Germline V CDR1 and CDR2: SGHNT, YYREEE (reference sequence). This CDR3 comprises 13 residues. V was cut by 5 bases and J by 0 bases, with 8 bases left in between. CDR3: CASSLRVNTEAFF. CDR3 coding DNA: TGTGCCAGCAGTCTGAGAGTGAACACTGAAGCTTTCTTT.

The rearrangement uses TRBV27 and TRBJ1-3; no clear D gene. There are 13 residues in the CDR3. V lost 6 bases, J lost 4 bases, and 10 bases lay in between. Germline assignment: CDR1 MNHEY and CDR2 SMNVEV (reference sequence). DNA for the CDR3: TGTGCCAGCAGCTTTAAACGGGGAAACACCATATATTTT. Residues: CASSFKRGNTIYF.

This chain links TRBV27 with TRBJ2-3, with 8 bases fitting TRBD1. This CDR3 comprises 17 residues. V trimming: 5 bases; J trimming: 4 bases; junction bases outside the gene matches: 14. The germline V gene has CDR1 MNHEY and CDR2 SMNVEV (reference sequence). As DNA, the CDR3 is TGTGCCAGCAGTAACCCCCGGACAGGGATTAGTGCAGATACGCAGTATTTT. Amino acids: CASSNPRTGISADTQYF.

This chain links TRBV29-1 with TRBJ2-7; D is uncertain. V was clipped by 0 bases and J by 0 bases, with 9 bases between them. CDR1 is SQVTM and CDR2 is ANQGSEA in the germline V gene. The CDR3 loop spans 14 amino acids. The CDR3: CSVEDRGLSYEQYF. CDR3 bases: TGCAGCGTTGAAGACCGAGGTCTCTCCTACGAGCAGTACTTC.

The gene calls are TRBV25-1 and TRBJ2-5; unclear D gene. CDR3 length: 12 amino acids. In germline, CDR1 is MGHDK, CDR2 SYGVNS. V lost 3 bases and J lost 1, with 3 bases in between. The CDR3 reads CASSDSQETQYF. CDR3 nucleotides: TGTGCCAGCAGTGACTCCCAAGAGACCCAGTACTTC.

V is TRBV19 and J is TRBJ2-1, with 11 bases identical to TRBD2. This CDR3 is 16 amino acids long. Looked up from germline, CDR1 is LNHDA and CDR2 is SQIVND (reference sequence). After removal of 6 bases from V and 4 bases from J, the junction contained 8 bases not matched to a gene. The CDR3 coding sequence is TGTGCCAGTAGCGGATTACTAGCGGGAGTATACAATGAGCAGTTCTTC. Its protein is CASSGLLAGVYNEQFF.

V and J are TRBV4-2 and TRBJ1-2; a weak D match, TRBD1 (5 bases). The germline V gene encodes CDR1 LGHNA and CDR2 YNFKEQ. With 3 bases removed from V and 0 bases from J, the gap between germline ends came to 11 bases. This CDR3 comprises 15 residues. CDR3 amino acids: CASSHRTGTNYGYTF. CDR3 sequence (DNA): TGTGCCAGCAGCCACAGAACAGGAACTAACTATGGCTACACCTTC.

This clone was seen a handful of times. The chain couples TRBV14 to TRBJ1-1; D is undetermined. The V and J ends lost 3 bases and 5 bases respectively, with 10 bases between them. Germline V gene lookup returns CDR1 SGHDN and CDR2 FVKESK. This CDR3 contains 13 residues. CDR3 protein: CASSQSTRTEAFF. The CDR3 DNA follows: TGTGCCAGCAGCCAGTCGACTCGGACTGAAGCTTTCTTT.

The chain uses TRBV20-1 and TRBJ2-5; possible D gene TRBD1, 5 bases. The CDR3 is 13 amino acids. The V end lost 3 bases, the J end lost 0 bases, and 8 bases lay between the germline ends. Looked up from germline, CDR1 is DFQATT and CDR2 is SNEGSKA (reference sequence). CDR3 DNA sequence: TGCAGTGCTAGTAAGGGGTACCAAGAGACCCAGTACTTC. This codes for CSASKGYQETQYF.

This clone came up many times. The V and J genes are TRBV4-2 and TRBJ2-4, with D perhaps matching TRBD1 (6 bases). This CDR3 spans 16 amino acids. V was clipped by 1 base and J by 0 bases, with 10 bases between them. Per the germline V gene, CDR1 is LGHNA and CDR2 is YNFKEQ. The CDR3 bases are TGTGCCAGCAGCCAAGGACAGGACCTAGCCAAAAACATTCAGTACTTC. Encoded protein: CASSQGQDLAKNIQYF.

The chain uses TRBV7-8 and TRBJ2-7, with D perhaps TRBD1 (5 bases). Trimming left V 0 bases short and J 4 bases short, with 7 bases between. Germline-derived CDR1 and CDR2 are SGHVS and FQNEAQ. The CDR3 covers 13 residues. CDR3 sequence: CASSLAGVYEQYV. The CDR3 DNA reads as TGTGCCAGCAGCTTAGCAGGGGTATACGAGCAGTACGTC.